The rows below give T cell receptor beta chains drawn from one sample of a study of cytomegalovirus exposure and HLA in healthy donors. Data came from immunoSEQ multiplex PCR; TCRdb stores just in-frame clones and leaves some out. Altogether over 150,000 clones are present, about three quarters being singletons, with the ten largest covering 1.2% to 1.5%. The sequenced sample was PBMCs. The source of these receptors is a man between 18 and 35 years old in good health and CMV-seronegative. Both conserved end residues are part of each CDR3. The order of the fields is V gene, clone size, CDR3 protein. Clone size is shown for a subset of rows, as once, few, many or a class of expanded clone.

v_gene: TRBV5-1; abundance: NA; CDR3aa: CASSFRGQNYGYTF
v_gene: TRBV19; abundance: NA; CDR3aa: CASSIGQSTDTQYF
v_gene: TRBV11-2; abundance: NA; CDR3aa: CASSPVRQYF
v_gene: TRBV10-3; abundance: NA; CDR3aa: CAISASGQVSNIQYF
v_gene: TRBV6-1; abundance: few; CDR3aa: CASSETGYYGYTF
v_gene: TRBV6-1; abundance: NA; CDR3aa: CASSVLARSYEQYF
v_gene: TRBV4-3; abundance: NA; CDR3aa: CASSQDRFQVGTEAFF
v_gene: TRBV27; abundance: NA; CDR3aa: CASSVSGGQPQHF
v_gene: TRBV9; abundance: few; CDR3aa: CASSLRDRGYGYTF
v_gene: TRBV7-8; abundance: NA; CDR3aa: CASSLTQGVEKLFF
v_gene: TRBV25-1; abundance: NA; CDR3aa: CASSEAGGLETQYF
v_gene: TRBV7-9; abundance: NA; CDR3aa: CASSLGRPLPTLAKNIQYF
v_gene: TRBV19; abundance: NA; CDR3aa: CASSATVSNQPQHF
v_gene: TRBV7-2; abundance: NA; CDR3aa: CASSPLGQFYGYTF
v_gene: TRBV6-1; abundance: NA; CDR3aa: CASSFPGQGVYEQYF
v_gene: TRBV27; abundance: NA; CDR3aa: CASSSRGLTSGRVGELFF
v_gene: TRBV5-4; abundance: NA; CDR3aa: CASSWGMGQGHYGYTF
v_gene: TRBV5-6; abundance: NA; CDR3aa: CASSLVGAGGAGANVLTF
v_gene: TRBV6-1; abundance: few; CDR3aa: CASSVDNRRRGGDEQYF
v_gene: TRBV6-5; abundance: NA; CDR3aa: CASSWLANPHNEQFF